This T cell receptor (beta chain) is drawn from a study of beta chain features in type 1 diabetes. This clone was counted a few times. What it binds is not known. This CDR3 comprises 13 residues. CDR1 is SGHAT, CDR2 FQNNGV, per germline. V lost 5 bases, J lost 4 bases, and 5 bases stayed unmatched. The sequenced template was cDNA made from the entire isolated RNA. Assay used: immunoSEQ multiplex PCR; TCRdb lists only in-frame clones, some missing. The sample lists hundreds of thousands of clones, roughly 11% seen once, with more than 0.015% in the top ten. Findings and caveats of the study: Healthy donors had naive, central memory and Treg TCRB repertoires that appeared less similar than those seen among patients. The influence of HLA type on TCRB rearrangement stayed undetermined. Over-representation of high TCR-expressing cells was a possible consequence of cDNA sequencing. People with Type 1 diabetes carried modestly yet significantly shorter TCRB CDR3s in all four CD4+ subsets.

Sorting based on CD45RO/CCR7/CD25/CD127/CD95/CD27 separated CD4+ naive, central memory, regulatory and stem cell-like memory cells. The sequenced material came from naive CD4+ T cells from blood. The J gene is TRBJ2-7, the V gene TRBV11-2; 7 positions agree with TRBD1. The clonotype was recovered from a man aged 25-40 years with type 1 diabetes. Written as DNA, the CDR3 is TGTGCCAGCAGCCAATTACAGGGGTACGAGCAGTACTTC. Translation gives CASSQLQGYEQYF. Full variable domain (rest looked up from reference TRBV11-2 and TRBJ2-7): EAGVAQSPRYKIIEKRQSVAFWCNPISGHATLYWYQQILGQGPKLLIQFQNNGVVDDSQLPKDRFSAERLKGVDSTLKIQPAKLEDSAVYLCASSQLQGYEQYFGPGTRLTVT.